This T cell receptor beta chain originates from a study of blood T cell repertoires in COVID-19. Sequencing used immunoSEQ multiplex PCR; TCRdb keeps in-frame clones, though not all of them. The profile covers around 200,000 clones, with 85% to 90% appearing a single time and over 1% taken by the ten largest. The V gene lost 2 bases and the J gene lost 6 bases, with 13 bases spanning the gap. CDR3 length: 14 amino acids. Germline-derived CDR1 and CDR2 are MNHEY and SVGAGI. The chain couples TRBV6-5 to TRBJ1-2; D ambiguous. This receptor was obtained from a young man who had recovered from COVID-19. The sequenced sample was PBMCs or T cells enriched from blood (not recorded which). The CDR3 is CASSYTTRENGYTF. The CDR3, as DNA: TGTGCCAGCAGTTACACAACACGGGAGAATGGCTACACCTTC.